Each of the 21 T cell receptor beta chains below was sequenced from the same sample in a study of T cell responses to AZD1222 COVID-19 vaccine. Profiled with immunoSEQ multiplex PCR; TCRdb holds only in-frame clones, not every one. The table includes about 66,000 clones, less than 90% detected once. Sequencing was performed on peripheral blood, taken on day 0 of AZD1222 vaccination. These TCRs come from an adult in good health.

The chain uses TRBV4-3 and TRBJ2-2; D is unresolved. Trimming shortened V by 0 bases and J by 2 bases, and 1 base separated the two germline ends. Germline CDR1 reads LGHNA; CDR2 reads YSLEER. There are 13 residues in the CDR3. The CDR3 here is CASSQDNTGELFF. The CDR3 DNA follows: TGCGCCAGCAGCCAAGACAACACCGGGGAGCTGTTTTTT.

The rearrangement links TRBV11-3 to TRBJ1-3; no clear D gene. The CDR3 contains 16 residues. Trimming stripped 4 bases from V and 0 bases from J, with 13 bases between. Germline CDR1 reads SGHNT; CDR2 reads YENEEA. As DNA, the CDR3 is TGTGCCAGCAGCTCGCCACCGGGGAGCTCTGGAAACACCATATATTTT. Its protein product is CASSSPPGSSGNTIYF.

The CDR3 spells CASSYFPNEKLFF. The CDR3 nucleotides are TGTGCCAGCAGTTACTTCCCTAATGAAAAACTGTTTTTT. V is TRBV6-5 and J is TRBJ1-4; D unclear. The CDR3 runs 13 residues. V dropped 1 base and J dropped 3 bases, with 3 bases sitting between them. Germline-derived CDR1 and CDR2 are MNHEY and SVGAGI.

V usage is TRBV7-8 and J usage is TRBJ1-1, with 7 positions matching TRBD1. Unmatched junction bases numbered 5, after V lost 3 bases and J lost 4 bases. The length of the CDR3 is 14 residues. Germline CDR1 and CDR2: SGHVS and FQNEAQ. This CDR3 reads CASSFGRGGTEAFF. The CDR3 DNA sequence: TGTGCCAGCAGCTTTGGCAGGGGGGGCACTGAAGCTTTCTTT.

The chain uses TRBV19 and TRBJ1-1; no definite D call. CDR3 length: 15 amino acids. The V end was cut by 4 bases, the J end by 2 bases, with 14 bases between. Germline V gene sequence: CDR1 LNHDA, CDR2 SQIVND (reference sequence). The CDR3 protein is CASSSSGESNTEAFF. Here the CDR3 DNA reads TGTGCCAGTAGTAGCAGCGGAGAGAGTAACACTGAAGCTTTCTTT. Together with reference TRBV19 and TRBJ1-1, the CDR3 gives the full variable domain: DGGITQSPKYLFRKEGQNVTLSCEQNLNHDAMYWYRQDPGQGLRLIYYSQIVNDFQKGDIAEGYSVSREKKESFPLTVTSAQKNPTAFYLCASSSSGESNTEAFFGQGTRLTVV.

The chain's CDR3 is CASSDGRVFYGYTF. CDR3 DNA: TGTGCCAGCAGTGATGGTAGGGTATTCTATGGCTACACCTTC. The chain joins TRBV6-1 to TRBJ1-2; D gene unclear. CDR3 length: 14 residues. Trimming stripped 3 bases from V and 4 bases from J, with 12 bases between. Germline V lookup: CDR1 MNHNS, CDR2 SASEGT.

This sequence joins TRBV5-4 and TRBJ1-1; no clear D gene. Trimming cost V 4 bases and J 1 base, with 11 bases left between them. Germline V gene data show CDR1 as SGHNT and CDR2 as YYREEE (reference sequence). The CDR3 consists of 14 residues. CDR3 sequence reads: CASSLRNGNTEAFF. The CDR3 coding sequence is TGTGCCAGCAGCCTAAGAAACGGGAACACTGAAGCTTTCTTT.

The chain has TRBV4-3 and TRBJ2-2; the D gene is possibly TRBD2 (5 bases). CDR3 length equals 15 residues. Looked up from germline, CDR1 is LGHNA and CDR2 is YSLEER. V dropped 4 bases and J dropped 1 base, with 10 bases sitting between them. The CDR3 loop reads CASSLGGKNTGELFF. The CDR3 DNA sequence: TGCGCCAGCAGCCTTGGAGGAAAGAACACCGGGGAGCTGTTTTTT.

The chain couples TRBV7-6 to TRBJ2-3; TRBD1 matches 10 bases. The CDR3 extends over 16 amino acids. V gave up 6 bases and J gave up 2 bases; unmatched junction bases: 8. Germline CDR1 is SGHVS and CDR2 is FNYEAQ. CDR3 bases: TGTGCCAGCAGTTACTGGGACAGGGGCGTCACAGATACGCAGTATTTT. Its protein product is CASSYWDRGVTDTQYF.

J is TRBJ2-7 and V is TRBV27, with no clear D. The CDR3 is 11 residues long. Trimming shortened V by 5 bases and J by 5 bases, and 7 bases separated the two germline ends. In germline, CDR1 is MNHEY, CDR2 SMNVEV (reference sequence). The CDR3 region is CASSRGDEQYF. The CDR3 nucleotides are TGTGCCAGCAGTAGAGGCGACGAGCAGTACTTC.

The chain couples TRBV27 to TRBJ1-2; 10 nucleotides line up with TRBD1. The CDR3 is 14 residues long. Losses at the gene ends were 6 bases for V and 4 bases for J; bases not matched to a gene: 5. Germline V gene data show CDR1 as MNHEY and CDR2 as SMNVEV (reference sequence). The CDR3 nucleotides are TGTGCCAGCAGGAGGACAGGGGGGACCTATGGCTACACCTTC. Protein: CASRRTGGTYGYTF.

This clone appeared once. This rearrangement joins TRBV5-4 to TRBJ1-1; perhaps TRBD1 as D (5 bases). The V and J ends lost 6 bases and 0 bases respectively, with 15 bases between them. The V gene's germline CDR1 is SGHNT and CDR2 YYREEE (reference sequence). The CDR3 covers 15 residues. The CDR3 DNA reads as TGTGCCAGCAAAGTCAGGGAACAGGTGAACACTGAAGCTTTCTTT. This codes for CASKVREQVNTEAFF. Full variable domain (missing parts from reference TRBV5-4 and TRBJ1-1): ETGVTQSPTHLIKTRGQQVTLRCSSQSGHNTVSWYQQALGQGPQFIFQYYREEENGRGNFPPRFSGLQFPNYSSELNVNALELDDSALYLCASKVREQVNTEAFFGQGTRLTVV.

This chain links TRBV18 with TRBJ1-4; D call uncertain. CDR1 is KGHSH, CDR2 LQKENI, per germline. V lost 5 bases and J lost 0, with 10 bases in between. The CDR3 runs to 15 residues. The DNA of the CDR3 is TGTGCCAGCTCATATTCGGTGGCAACTAATGAAAAACTGTTTTTT. Translating gives CASSYSVATNEKLFF.

This clone has just a few counts. This rearrangement joins TRBV6-2 or TRBV6-3 to TRBJ2-3, with TRBD1 matching 9 bases. V shed 6 bases, J shed 2 bases, and the junction held 6 bases outside the gene matches. The CDR3 length is 15 residues. Germline V CDR1 and CDR2: MNHEY, SVGEGT. CDR3 sequence (DNA): TGTGCCAGCAGCTCCGGGACAGGGTCCACAGATACGCAGTATTTT. Translation: CASSSGTGSTDTQYF.

The chain joins TRBV5-1 to TRBJ2-2, with a tentative D call TRBD2 (5 bases). The germline V gene has CDR1 SGHRS and CDR2 YFSETQ. The CDR3 totals 13 residues. The V and J ends lost 0 bases and 7 bases respectively, with 7 bases between them. The chain's CDR3 is CASSLVGSGELFF. In DNA, the CDR3 is TGCGCCAGCAGCTTGGTGGGGAGCGGGGAGCTGTTTTTT.

The count of this clone is one. The rearrangement links TRBV9 to TRBJ1-5; TRBD1 is a possible D gene (5 bases). The CDR3 sequence is 14 residues long. V was pared by 4 bases and J by 8 bases, with 16 bases between. Germline V gene sequence: CDR1 SGDLS, CDR2 YYNGEE. This CDR3 reads CASSPWDGPEPQHF. CDR3 coding DNA: TGTGCCAGCAGCCCCTGGGACGGCCCGGAGCCCCAGCATTTT. Full variable domain (rest looked up from reference TRBV9 and TRBJ1-5): DSGVTQTPKHLITATGQRVTLRCSPRSGDLSVYWYQQSLDQGLQFLIQYYNGEERAKGNILERFSAQQFPDLHSELNLSSLELGDSALYFCASSPWDGPEPQHFGDGTRLSIL.

The CDR3 region has the DNA TGTGCCAGCAGCTCACAGGATCAGCCCCAGCATTTT. Protein product: CASSSQDQPQHF. The gene calls are TRBV5-6 and TRBJ1-5, with D possibly matching TRBD1 (5 bases). The germline V gene encodes CDR1 SGHDT and CDR2 YYEEEE. This CDR3 has 12 residues. The V and J ends lost 3 bases and 5 bases respectively, with 6 bases between them.

The chain carries TRBV10-2 and TRBJ2-7; 9 nucleotides agree with TRBD2. Germline CDR1 WSHSY, CDR2 SAAADI. Trimming cost V 3 bases and J 3 bases; bases outside gene matches: 6. The CDR3 runs 15 residues. CDR3 protein: CASSDLAGLNYEQYF. The CDR3 nucleotides are TGCGCCAGCAGTGACCTAGCGGGACTCAACTACGAGCAGTACTTC.

The chain carries TRBV7-3 and TRBJ2-1; possibly TRBD1 for D (6 bases). This CDR3 is 15 amino acids long. Germline V lookup: CDR1 SGHTA, CDR2 FQGTGA. Trimming removed 5 bases at V and 3 bases at J, with 14 bases between. CDR3 DNA sequence: TGTGCCAGCAGCCCAGGGGCCGATCTCTACAATGAGCAGTTCTTC. Its translation is CASSPGADLYNEQFF.

J is TRBJ1-1 and V is TRBV3-1 (or the pseudogene TRBV3-2); D unresolved. The V end was cut by 1 base, the J end by 4 bases, with 10 bases between. CDR1 is LGHDT and CDR2 is YNNKEL in the germline V gene (reference sequence). The length of the CDR3 is 14 residues. For the CDR3, the DNA is TGTGCCAGCAGCCAAGGGATGCAGCCCACTGAAGCTTTCTTT. This sequence encodes CASSQGMQPTEAFF.

In this sample, this clone turned up many times. The CDR3: CASSPEPGQGLRTNYGYTF. The CDR3 DNA is TGTGCCAGCAGCCCGGAGCCGGGACAGGGACTAAGAACTAACTATGGCTACACCTTC. The rearrangement links TRBV7-8 to TRBJ1-2, with 9 nucleotides matching TRBD1. Germline V gene data show CDR1 as SGHVS and CDR2 as FQNEAQ. V lost 5 bases, J lost 0 bases, and 16 bases stayed unmatched. The CDR3 has 19 amino acids.